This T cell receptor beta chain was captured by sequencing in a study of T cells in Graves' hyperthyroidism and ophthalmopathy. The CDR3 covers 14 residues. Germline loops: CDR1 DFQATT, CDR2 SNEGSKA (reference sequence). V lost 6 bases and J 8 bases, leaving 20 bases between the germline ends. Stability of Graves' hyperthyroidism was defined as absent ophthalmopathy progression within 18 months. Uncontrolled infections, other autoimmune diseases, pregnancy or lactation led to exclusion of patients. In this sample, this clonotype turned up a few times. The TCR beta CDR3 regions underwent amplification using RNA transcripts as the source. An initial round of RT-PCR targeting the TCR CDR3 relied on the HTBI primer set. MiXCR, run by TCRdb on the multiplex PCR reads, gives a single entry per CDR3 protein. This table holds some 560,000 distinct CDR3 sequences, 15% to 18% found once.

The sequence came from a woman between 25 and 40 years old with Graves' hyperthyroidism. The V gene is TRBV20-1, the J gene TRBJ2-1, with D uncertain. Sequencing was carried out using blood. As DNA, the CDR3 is TGCAGTGCCCGCCCCTTGCCGGATTTCTATGAGCAGTTCTTC. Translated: CSARPLPDFYEQFF.